The clone carrying this TCR beta chain has just a few counts. Its target is not known. The data originate from a study of beta chain features in type 1 diabetes. For the study at large: Patients shared similar age, gender and cell yields with healthy donors.

Every bit of the isolated RNA underwent reverse transcription, so sequencing read expressed TCRB transcripts. Profiled with immunoSEQ multiplex PCR; TCRdb holds only in-frame clones, not every one. The data show approximately 600,000 clones, 9.5% to 15% seen once. Trimming took off 6 bases at V and 5 bases at J, with 16 bases between the two ends. The CDR3 sequence is 15 residues long. Germline V gives CDR1 MNHNY, CDR2 SVGAGI (reference sequence). Study conclusions and caveats: At VDJ recombination sites, type 1 diabetes patients had fewer insertions and more deleted nucleotides. In every one of the four CD4+ subsets, TCRB CDR3s were moderately but significantly shorter in Type 1 diabetes patients. cDNA sequencing could over-represent cells with high TCR expression.

The single heparinised draw taken from each donor contained 90 to 150 mL of blood on average. This TCR derives from a man aged 25-45 years with type 1 diabetes. The rearrangement joins TRBV6-6 to TRBJ1-4; D gene ambiguous. Sequenced: naive CD4+ T cells from blood. CDR3 sequence: CASSPAAAPNEKLFF. The CDR3 DNA sequence: TGTGCCAGCAGCCCCGCGGCGGCCCCAAATGAAAAACTGTTTTTT.